The rows below give T cell receptor beta chains drawn from one sample of a study of T-cell memory formation after mild COVID-19. Using its own MiXCR run on the 5' RACE reads, TCRdb lists one record per CDR3 protein. The repertoire holds 430,000 or so distinct CDR3 sequences, with 20% to 30% as singletons. The source material was PBMCs or a T cell subset sorted from them (not recorded which). These receptors were taken from an adult woman who had mild COVID-19 (a few samples of this study predate the infection). Cell type and time point are not known. Each CDR3 is given with its conserved first and last residue. D genes are given only for firm matches. Not all rows give a size; the values are once, few, many and, for expanded clones, a class.

TRBV2	TRBD1	TRBJ2-5	few	CASRHTGGQETQYF	TGTGCCAGCAGGCATACAGGGGGCCAAGAGACCCAGTACTTC
TRBV7-9	NA	TRBJ2-5	many	CASSLEPESETQYF	TGTGCCAGCAGCTTAGAGCCAGAGTCGGAGACCCAGTACTTC
TRBV18	NA	TRBJ2-3	NA	CASSPQAQPTDTQYF	TGTGCCAGCTCACCACAAGCACAGCCCACAGATACGCAGTATTTT
TRBV24-1	NA	TRBJ2-3	few	CATSDTTAASTDTQYF	TGTGCCACCAGTGACACTACAGCGGCAAGCACAGATACGCAGTATTTT
TRBV20-1	TRBD2	TRBJ2-3	NA	CSAAINPGLAAIDTQYF	TGCAGTGCCGCGATCAACCCGGGACTAGCGGCGATAGATACGCAGTATTTT
TRBV3-1	TRBD1	TRBJ2-7	NA	CASSQIGQGGEQYF	TGTGCCAGCAGCCAAATAGGACAGGGGGGAGAGCAGTACTTC
TRBV4-2	TRBD2	TRBJ2-1	few	CASSQEWLAGVNEQFF	TGTGCCAGCAGCCAAGAGTGGCTAGCGGGGGTCAATGAGCAGTTCTTC
TRBV27	NA	TRBJ1-1	few	CASNLGTEAFF	TGTGCCAGCAACCTGGGCACTGAAGCTTTCTTT
TRBV19	NA	TRBJ2-3	NA	CASSKREISTDTQYF	TGTGCCAGTAGTAAGAGGGAAATTAGCACAGATACGCAGTATTTT
TRBV9	TRBD2	TRBJ2-7	NA	CASSPLAARTYEQYF	TGTGCCAGCAGTCCACTAGCGGCTAGAACCTACGAGCAGTACTTC
TRBV7-2	NA	TRBJ2-7	NA	CASSRYGGTYEQYF	TGTGCCAGCAGCCGGTATGGAGGAACCTACGAGCAGTACTTC
TRBV30	TRBD2	TRBJ2-1	few	CAWNTGTRQFF	TGTGCCTGGAACACCGGGACTAGGCAGTTCTTC
TRBV14	NA	TRBJ2-7	NA	CASSKTGSAPTYEQYF	TGTGCCAGCAGCAAGACAGGCTCCGCGCCCACCTACGAGCAGTACTTC
TRBV5-1	NA	TRBJ2-5	few	CASSKNVGETQYF	TGCGCCAGCAGCAAGAACGTGGGGGAGACCCAGTACTTC
TRBV4-1	TRBD2	TRBJ2-7	NA	CASSPTSGELWEQYF	TGCGCCAGCAGCCCAACTAGCGGGGAGTTGTGGGAGCAGTACTTC
TRBV10-3	TRBD1	TRBJ2-6	few	CAISPLRTGSGANVLTF	TGTGCCATCAGCCCCCTCAGGACAGGCTCTGGGGCCAACGTCCTGACTTTC
TRBV20-1	NA	TRBJ1-1	few	CSARDIVDTEAFF	TGCAGTGCTAGGGACATCGTAGACACTGAAGCTTTCTTT
TRBV12-3/TRBV12-4	NA	TRBJ2-6	few	CASSSTLGTSSSGANVLTF	TGTGCCAGCAGTTCCACGCTAGGGACATCAAGCTCTGGGGCCAACGTCCTGACTTTC
TRBV6-5	TRBD1	TRBJ2-1	few	CASSQGQGVYNEQFF	TGTGCCAGCAGCCAGGGACAGGGGGTTTACAATGAGCAGTTCTTC
TRBV5-1	TRBD1	TRBJ1-1	few	CASRGQEGNTEAFF	TGCGCCAGCAGGGGACAGGAAGGTAACACTGAAGCTTTCTTT
TRBV5-1	NA	TRBJ2-7	NA	CASSSTSPSSYEQYF	TGCGCCAGCAGCTCGACTAGTCCGAGCTCCTACGAGCAGTACTTC
TRBV7-8	TRBD1	TRBJ1-2	NA	CASSGRDRGDYGYTF	TGTGCCAGCAGCGGACGGGACAGGGGGGATTATGGCTACACCTTC
TRBV12-3/TRBV12-4	TRBD2	TRBJ2-7	NA	CASSSRLAGRHEQYF	TGTGCCAGCAGTTCCCGACTAGCGGGACGTCACGAGCAGTACTTC
TRBV10-2	TRBD2	TRBJ2-1	few	CASSESTLAGEGTTVEQFF	TGCGCCAGCAGTGAGTCGACTCTAGCGGGGGAGGGTACTACGGTTGAGCAGTTCTTC
TRBV15	TRBD2	TRBJ2-7	NA	CATSRTIGTSGSYEQYF	TGTGCCACCAGCAGAACTATCGGGACTAGCGGTTCCTACGAGCAGTACTTC
TRBV29-1	TRBD1	TRBJ1-2	NA	CSVTTGTFYGYTF	TGCAGCGTCACGACAGGGACGTTTTATGGCTACACCTTC
TRBV25-1	NA	TRBJ2-1	few	CASSEWDGGDEQFF	TGTGCCAGCAGTGAATGGGACGGTGGGGATGAGCAGTTCTTC
TRBV27	TRBD1	TRBJ2-7	many	CASSTTGYEQYF	TGTGCCAGCAGTACGACAGGGTACGAGCAGTACTTC
TRBV3-1	TRBD1	TRBJ2-3	NA	CASSQDSGQGEDTQYF	TGTGCCAGCAGCCAAGATTCGGGACAGGGCGAAGATACGCAGTATTTT
TRBV6-2/TRBV6-3	TRBD1	TRBJ2-5	NA	CASSYSYRDRGRETQYF	TGTGCCAGCAGTTACTCTTACCGGGACAGGGGAAGAGAGACCCAGTACTTC
TRBV6-2/TRBV6-3	NA	TRBJ2-3	NA	CASSYSLRTLGDTQYF	TGTGCCAGCAGTTACTCCCTCCGGACCCTCGGAGATACGCAGTATTTT
TRBV29-1	NA	TRBJ2-1	NA	CSVEVRETGLYNEQFF	TGCAGCGTTGAAGTTCGGGAGACAGGGCTGTACAATGAGCAGTTCTTC
TRBV29-1	TRBD2	TRBJ2-3	NA	CSVRGDLGPDTQYF	TGCAGCGTGCGGGGGGACTTAGGCCCAGATACGCAGTATTTT
TRBV27	NA	TRBJ1-4	NA	CASTSVGAYDGEKLFF	TGTGCCAGCACCTCCGTGGGTGCCTACGACGGTGAAAAACTGTTTTTT
TRBV7-6	TRBD2	TRBJ2-3	few	CASSLEEAGFTDTQYF	TGTGCCAGCAGCTTAGAAGAAGCGGGGTTCACAGATACGCAGTATTTT
TRBV7-9	NA	TRBJ2-7	NA	CASSYGDPYEQYF	TGTGCCAGCAGCTATGGGGACCCTTACGAGCAGTACTTC
TRBV6-5	NA	TRBJ2-7	few	CASSTPPRYEQYF	TGTGCCAGCAGTACACCACCCCGATACGAGCAGTACTTC
TRBV29-1	TRBD1	TRBJ2-7	few	CSVETGSGEQYF	TGCAGCGTCGAGACAGGGTCTGGCGAGCAGTACTTC
TRBV19	NA	TRBJ1-1	few	CASSNSPSEAFF	TGTGCCAGTAGTAACTCCCCCTCTGAAGCTTTCTTT
TRBV5-6	NA	TRBJ2-1	many	CASSLEGTSYNEQFF	TGTGCCAGCAGCTTGGAAGGGACCTCCTACAATGAGCAGTTCTTC
TRBV7-9	NA	TRBJ2-1	few	CASTAYSYNEQFF	TGTGCCAGCACCGCCTACTCCTACAATGAGCAGTTCTTC
TRBV20-1	NA	TRBJ2-3	NA	CSAYLGSTDTQYF	TGCAGTGCTTACCTAGGCAGCACAGATACGCAGTATTTT
TRBV7-9	NA	TRBJ2-3	NA	CAILLTPGPEYTQYF	TGTGCCATCCTCCTTACCCCAGGGCCGGAGTATACGCAGTATTTT
TRBV19	TRBD1	TRBJ2-2	NA	CASSTQDRLGGELFF	TGTGCCAGTAGTACTCAGGACAGGCTAGGAGGGGAGCTGTTTTTT
TRBV12-3/TRBV12-4	TRBD1	TRBJ2-1	NA	CASSYLGQGVHEQFF	TGTGCCAGCAGCTACCTGGGACAGGGGGTTCATGAGCAGTTCTTC
TRBV4-1	NA	TRBJ2-7	many	CASSQDDRSASYEQYF	TGCGCCAGCAGCCAAGACGACAGGAGTGCCTCCTACGAGCAGTACTTC
TRBV5-6	TRBD1	TRBJ2-3	NA	CASSSRDRDTDTQYF	TGTGCCAGCAGCTCCCGGGACAGGGACACAGATACGCAGTATTTT
TRBV24-1	NA	TRBJ2-2	few	CATRDLGTGELFF	TGTGCCACCAGGGACCTAGGCACCGGGGAGCTGTTTTTT
TRBV27	NA	TRBJ2-3	NA	CASSDTGEADTQYF	TGTGCCAGCAGTGACACTGGAGAGGCAGATACGCAGTATTTT
TRBV6-5	NA	TRBJ2-7	NA	CASSRLQEGYEQYF	TGTGCCAGCAGTAGACTCCAGGAGGGGTACGAGCAGTACTTC
TRBV7-8	NA	TRBJ2-7	few	CASSPLTGPGGEQYF	TGTGCCAGCAGCCCCCTGACAGGGCCGGGGGGGGAGCAGTACTTC